This T cell receptor (beta chain) was identified in a study of blood T cell repertoires in COVID-19. Study context: Acute and convalescent COVID-19 samples came from the United States, Italy and Spain.

The CDR3 covers 17 residues. Germline V gene lookup returns CDR1 LNHDA and CDR2 SQIVND (reference sequence). V was clipped by 1 base and J by 5 bases; unmatched bases: 8. Clones were read by immunoSEQ multiplex PCR, and TCRdb kept only the in-frame ones, dropping some. The sample comprises more than 200,000 clones, 84% of which are singletons, and around 4% rests with the top ten. The chain uses TRBV19 and TRBJ2-3; TRBD2 matches 11 bases. The TCR originated in a man in his fifties or sixties with active or convalescent COVID-19. The specimen sequenced was peripheral blood. This chain's CDR3 is CASSIVPSGGQVDTQYF. CDR3 in DNA: TGTGCCAGTAGTATAGTGCCTAGCGGGGGGCAAGTAGATACGCAGTATTTT.